The 10 T cell receptor beta chains below all came from one sample that was sequenced in a study of cytomegalovirus exposure and HLA in healthy donors. Use of 60 Vbeta and 13 Jbeta primers characterized the PCR. Sequencing used immunoSEQ multiplex PCR; TCRdb keeps in-frame clones, though not all of them. The sample comprises around 76,000 clones, 65% to 75% of which are singletons, and 15% to 20% rests with the top ten. Material for sequencing was PBMCs. The receptor set was obtained from a woman between 40 and 50 years old in good health and CMV-seropositive.

The chain links TRBV15 to TRBJ1-4; 9 positions match TRBD1. The CDR3 spans 15 residues. Per the germline V gene, CDR1 is LNHNV and CDR2 is YYDKDF (reference sequence). The V gene end was trimmed by 3 bases and the J gene end by 6 bases; junction bases not matched to a gene: 5. CDR3 sequence reads: CATSSLQGAYEKLFF. The CDR3 DNA sequence: TGTGCCACCAGCAGCTTACAGGGGGCGTATGAAAAACTGTTTTTT.

This rearrangement joins TRBV5-1 to TRBJ1-2; 9 bases fit TRBD1. The CDR3 loop spans 14 amino acids. The trim removed 5 bases at V and 4 bases at J, leaving 6 bases unmatched. Germline V gene data show CDR1 as SGHRS and CDR2 as YFSETQ. The chain's CDR3 is CASRQGQGSYGYTF. CDR3 bases: TGCGCCAGCAGGCAGGGACAGGGAAGCTATGGCTACACCTTC.

The rearrangement uses TRBV5-1 and TRBJ2-2, with D possibly being TRBD1 (5 bases). The CDR3 extends over 14 amino acids. Germline V CDR1 and CDR2: SGHRS, YFSETQ. Between the trimmed V and J ends, which lost 5 bases and 2 bases, there was a span of 10 bases. In DNA form, the CDR3 reads TGCGCCAGCAGGGGCAGGGTTAACACCGGGGAGCTGTTTTTT. It yields the protein CASRGRVNTGELFF.

The chain employs TRBV6-1 and TRBJ1-3; D is perhaps TRBD1 (6 bases). The V end lost 3 bases, the J end lost 4 bases, and 10 bases lay between the germline ends. This CDR3 region has 14 residues. The V gene's germline CDR1 is MNHNS and CDR2 SASEGT. Here the CDR3 reads CASSDTDRGNTIYF. The CDR3 DNA follows: TGTGCCAGCAGTGATACTGACAGGGGAAACACCATATATTTT.

The chain carries TRBV29-1 and TRBJ2-7, with D perhaps TRBD1 (5 bases). The CDR3 runs 12 residues. With 7 bases removed from V and 4 bases from J, the gap between germline ends came to 14 bases. Germline values: CDR1 SQVTM, CDR2 ANQGSEA. CDR3 DNA sequence: TGCAGCGGTAGGGATGGGGCGTACGAGCAGTACTTC. Translating gives CSGRDGAYEQYF.

This clone was picked up one time. The chain employs TRBV28 and TRBJ1-1, with D perhaps TRBD1 (6 bases). This CDR3 spans 14 amino acids. V was trimmed by 2 bases and J by 14 bases, leaving 21 bases between them. Germline loops: CDR1 MDHEN, CDR2 SYDVKM. This CDR3 reads CASSLEGAKGGGFF. The CDR3 coding sequence is TGTGCCAGCAGTTTAGAGGGCGCTAAAGGGGGGGGATTCTTT.

This sequence joins TRBV10-2 and TRBJ2-1; 10 nucleotides line up with TRBD1. V shed 7 bases and J 8 bases; nucleotides not matched to a gene: 8. This CDR3 is 14 amino acids long. Per the germline V gene, CDR1 is WSHSY and CDR2 is SAAADI. CDR3 coding DNA: TGCGCCAGCAATACCGGGACAGGGGTGGATGAGCAGTTCTTC. Its protein is CASNTGTGVDEQFF.

As to this clone: Other DNA variants within this sample encode the same CDR3. This chain joins TRBV7-6 and TRBJ1-1; D might be TRBD1 (6 bases). The V end lost 5 bases, the J end lost 1 base, and 8 bases lay between the germline ends. The CDR3 sequence is 13 residues long. Germline-derived CDR1 and CDR2 are SGHVS and FNYEAQ. CDR3 DNA sequence: TGTGCCAGCAGCCTGGACAGGAACACTGAAGCTTTCTTT. This codes for CASSLDRNTEAFF.

In this sample, this clone turned up once. V usage is TRBV6-4 and J usage is TRBJ1-2, with 10 bases that match TRBD1. After removal of 5 bases from V and 3 bases from J, the junction contained 9 bases not matched to a gene. The CDR3 is 16 residues long. Germline loops: CDR1 MRHNA, CDR2 SNTAGT. CDR3 DNA sequence: TGTGCCAGCAGTAACCAACTGGGACAGGGGCACTATGGCTACACCTTC. Amino acid sequence: CASSNQLGQGHYGYTF.

This clone was seen only a few times. The chain couples TRBV30 to TRBJ1-6, with TRBD1 matching 7 bases. The CDR3 contains 16 residues. Trimming at V came to 1 base and at J to 7 bases, leaving 10 bases not matched to a gene. The germline gives CDR1 GTSNPN, CDR2 SVGIG (reference sequence). The CDR3 is CAWSALDRTPNSPLHF. CDR3 nucleotide sequence: TGTGCCTGGAGTGCCTTGGACAGGACCCCCAATTCACCCCTCCACTTT.